The 16 T cell receptor beta chains below come from one sample, sequenced in a study of blood T cell repertoires in COVID-19. Clones were read by immunoSEQ multiplex PCR, and TCRdb kept only the in-frame ones, dropping some. This table holds fewer than 250,000 clones, more than 85% found once. Sequenced: peripheral blood. The receptor source for this set is a man aged 30-40 years with acute or convalescent COVID-19.

This rearrangement joins TRBV5-3 to TRBJ2-7, with 8 bases aligning to TRBD2. Being an ORF, TRBV5-3 has a function that is uncertain. The trim removed 4 bases at V and 7 bases at J, leaving 16 bases unmatched. This CDR3 is 16 amino acids long. The CDR3 sequence is CARSPLVAGRRREQYF. CDR3 nucleotides: TGTGCCAGAAGCCCGTTGGTAGCGGGGCGCCGTAGGGAGCAGTACTTC.

Here the CDR3 DNA reads TGCGCCAGCAGGCGGGGAGGGGACGAGCAGTACTTC. Its translation is CASRRGGDEQYF. The chain uses TRBV5-1 and TRBJ2-7; 7 positions match TRBD2. Looked up from germline, CDR1 is SGHRS and CDR2 is YFSETQ. The CDR3 covers 12 residues. V trimming: 5 bases; J trimming: 5 bases; junction bases outside the gene matches: 4.

V is TRBV18 and J is TRBJ1-1; possibly TRBD1 for D (6 bases). This CDR3 region has 13 residues. Germline loops: CDR1 KGHSH, CDR2 LQKENI. Trimming left V 1 base short and J 5 bases short, with 8 bases between. The CDR3 sequence: CASSPHRETEAFF. DNA of the CDR3: TGTGCCAGCTCACCACACAGGGAAACTGAAGCTTTCTTT.

This rearrangement joins TRBV5-1 to TRBJ2-5, with 12 bases lining up with TRBD2. The V gene's germline CDR1 is SGHRS and CDR2 YFSETQ. Germline trimming cut 4 bases from V and 0 bases from J; bases unmatched to any gene: 1. This CDR3 region has 15 residues. The CDR3 here is CASSRTSGNQETQYF. Here the CDR3 DNA reads TGCGCCAGCAGCCGGACTAGCGGGAACCAAGAGACCCAGTACTTC.

The chain recombines TRBV20-1 with TRBJ1-6, with 7 nucleotides matching TRBD1. Per germline, CDR1 DFQATT and CDR2 SNEGSKA (reference sequence). The CDR3 contains 14 residues. Trimming removed 3 bases from V and 5 bases from J; junction bases left unmatched: 4. Here the CDR3 DNA reads TGCAGTGCTAGTTCTACAGGGGATAATTCACCCCTCCACTTT. The encoded protein is CSASSTGDNSPLHF.

CDR3 residues: CASNFGGNNSPLHF. The CDR3 DNA reads as TGTGCCAGCAATTTTGGCGGTAATAATTCACCCCTCCACTTT. The rearrangement joins TRBV28 to TRBJ1-6; no definite D call. The CDR3 has 14 amino acids. The V end was cut by 7 bases, the J end by 5 bases, with 12 bases between. Per the germline V gene, CDR1 is MDHEN and CDR2 is SYDVKM.

This rearrangement joins TRBV21-1 to TRBJ2-3; TRBD2 is the table's D call and was not checked against the DNA. TRBV21-1 is noted as a pseudogene. The CDR3 length is 17 residues. The CDR3 nucleotides are TGTGCCAGCAGCAACGGAACGCGGGGTCCTTCCACAGATACGCAGTATTTT. This codes for CASSNGTRGPSTDTQYF.

The rearrangement links TRBV3-1 (or the pseudogene TRBV3-2) to TRBJ2-7; TRBD2 matches at 7 bases. Losses at the gene ends were 5 bases for V and 5 bases for J; bases not matched to a gene: 9. The CDR3 is made up of 14 amino acids. Looked up from germline, CDR1 is LGHDT and CDR2 is YNNKEL (reference sequence). The CDR3 DNA reads as TGTGCCAGCAGCAAGACTAGCATAGGCGACGAGCAGTACTTC. Residues: CASSKTSIGDEQYF.

The chain recombines TRBV5-1 with TRBJ1-2; 10 bases line up with TRBD1. The V gene's germline CDR1 is SGHRS and CDR2 YFSETQ. After removal of 5 bases from V and 6 bases from J, the junction contained 4 bases not matched to a gene. The CDR3 consists of 13 residues. The CDR3 bases are TGCGCCAGCAGGACAGGGGGCGATCATGGCTACACCTTC. Its translation is CASRTGGDHGYTF.

This sequence joins TRBV5-4 and TRBJ2-1; the match to TRBD1 covers 9 bases. There are 15 residues in the CDR3. V was pared by 0 bases and J by 6 bases, with 4 bases of the junction left unmatched. Germline CDR1 and CDR2: SGHNT and YYREEE (reference sequence). CDR3 in DNA: TGTGCCAGCAGCTTGGGACAGGGGGTATCCAATGAGCAGTTCTTC. Translation gives CASSLGQGVSNEQFF.

The V call is TRBV20-1, the J call TRBJ1-5, with D unresolved. This CDR3 comprises 11 residues. Germline CDR1 and CDR2: DFQATT and SNEGSKA (reference sequence). Deletions cut 7 bases from V and 4 bases from J, with 8 bases between. CDR3 sequence: CSVGRNQPQHF. The CDR3 nucleotides are TGCAGTGTGGGCCGAAATCAGCCCCAGCATTTT.

This clone occurred once. V and J are TRBV27 and TRBJ1-5; D is perhaps TRBD1 (6 bases). Germline CDR1 reads MNHEY; CDR2 reads SMNVEV (reference sequence). This CDR3 region has 15 residues. Deletions cut 5 bases from V and 4 bases from J, with 15 bases between. The CDR3 region is CASSLVQGSNQPQHF. CDR3 DNA sequence: TGTGCCAGCAGTCTGGTTCAGGGGAGTAATCAGCCCCAGCATTTT.

This chain connects TRBV20-1 to TRBJ2-7; a possible D gene is TRBD1 (5 bases). The CDR3 has 11 amino acids. Germline CDR1 is DFQATT and CDR2 is SNEGSKA (reference sequence). V was cut by 3 bases and J by 3 bases, with 6 bases left in between. The CDR3 here is CSASRGYEQYF. CDR3 in DNA: TGCAGTGCTAGTAGGGGCTACGAGCAGTACTTC.

This clone was observed a single time. The chain couples TRBV6-6 to TRBJ1-1, with 7 bases identical to TRBD1. This CDR3 contains 17 residues. J lost 0 bases, V lost 5 bases, and 12 bases had no gene match. CDR1 is MNHNY, CDR2 SVGAGI, per germline (reference sequence). The CDR3 region has the DNA TGTGCCAGCAGTCCACCCCCGAGGGGGCGGGTGAACACTGAAGCTTTCTTT. Its protein is CASSPPPRGRVNTEAFF.

The rearrangement uses TRBV6-5 and TRBJ2-1, with a possible D match to TRBD1 (5 bases). The CDR3 consists of 14 residues. CDR1 is MNHEY, CDR2 SVGAGI, per germline. V shed 6 bases and J shed 7 bases, with 16 bases lying between them. In DNA form, the CDR3 reads TGTGCCAGCAGCGCGCTGACAGCCCGAAATGAGCAGTTCTTC. Translation gives CASSALTARNEQFF.

In its sample, this clone was seen once. This CDR3 reads CASSLGWLGQGTDTQYF. CDR3 DNA sequence: TGTGCCAGCAGCTTAGGTTGGTTGGGACAGGGCACAGATACGCAGTATTTT. The chain uses TRBV7-3 and TRBJ2-3, with TRBD1 identical over 8 bases. Unmatched junction bases numbered 8, after V lost 2 bases and J lost 1 base. Per germline, CDR1 SGHTA and CDR2 FQGTGA. This CDR3 comprises 17 residues.